These T cell receptor beta chains were read from a single sample in a study of beta chain features in type 1 diabetes. Assay: immunoSEQ multiplex PCR; the TCRdb copy retains only in-frame clones and omits some. This sample has roughly 350,000 clones, with 8.5% to 10% found just once. The specimen sequenced was central memory CD4+ T cells from blood. These receptor sequences come from a man aged 25-45 years with type 1 diabetes. Each CDR3 is given with its conserved first and last residue. Each record gives: V gene, D gene, clone size, J gene, CDR3 DNA, CDR3 protein. A D gene is named only where the DNA matches it firmly. Size tells how often a clone was seen (once, few, many) or the class of an expanded clone, and some rows leave it out.

TRBV4-2	TRBD2	.	TRBJ2-3	TGTGCCAGCAGCCTAGGTAGAGGGCGGGAGTTGGCAGATACGCAGTATTTT	CASSLGRGRELADTQYF
TRBV18	TRBD1	.	TRBJ2-1	TGTGCCAGCTCACCCGGGACAGGGTGGGTCAATGAGCAGTTCTTC	CASSPGTGWVNEQFF
TRBV30	.	.	TRBJ2-5	TGTGCCTGGAGTGTCGGTCTCGCCCCCACCCAGTACTTC	CAWSVGLAPTQYF
TRBV6-1	.	few	TRBJ2-5	TGTGCCAGCAGTCAACAACAGGGATTGGGGGAGACCCAGTACTTC	CASSQQQGLGETQYF
TRBV18	.	.	TRBJ1-1	TGTGCCAGCTCACCAGGGAAGGGAGAGGGCACTGAAGCTTTCTTT	CASSPGKGEGTEAFF
TRBV7-8	TRBD1	.	TRBJ1-2	TGTGCCAGCAGCTTAGGGCAGGGGGATTTCTATGGCTACACCTTC	CASSLGQGDFYGYTF
TRBV5-1	.	.	TRBJ2-3	TGCGCCAGCAGCTTGGGACAGTCCTCTACAGATACGCAGTATTTT	CASSLGQSSTDTQYF
TRBV5-1	TRBD2	.	TRBJ2-5	TGCGCCAGCAGCTTGGCTAGCGGGAGTCAAGAGACCCAGTACTTC	CASSLASGSQETQYF
TRBV5-1	TRBD2	few	TRBJ2-5	TGCGCCAGCAGGGGAGGGCCTAGCGGTGGTTCAGAGACCCAGTACTTC	CASRGGPSGGSETQYF
TRBV6-1	TRBD1	.	TRBJ2-7	TGTGCCAGCAATCGGGACAGGGTTTACCACGAGCAGTACTTC	CASNRDRVYHEQYF
TRBV18	TRBD1	few	TRBJ1-1	TGTGCCAGCTCACCGCCGGACAGGGCGACTGAAGCTTTCTTT	CASSPPDRATEAFF
TRBV30	.	few	TRBJ1-1	TGTGCCTGGAATTATGCAGAAAACACTGAAGCTTTCTTT	CAWNYAENTEAFF
TRBV27	.	.	TRBJ1-5	TGTGCCAGCAGCTCCGTTGACAGGAATCAGCCCCAGCATTTT	CASSSVDRNQPQHF
TRBV5-1	TRBD1	.	TRBJ2-2	TGCGCCAGCAGCTTAATGACAGGGGGCACCGGGGAGCTGTTTTTT	CASSLMTGGTGELFF